A single sample is the source of the 27 T cell receptor beta chains below, sequenced in a study of T-cell reconstitution after alpha-beta-depleted transplantation in children (dated by TCRdb to 2015 to 2016). The sample's treatment or condition label is to be understood as: allogeneic hematopoietic cell transplantation with graft depleted of TCRalphabeta T cells and CD19 B cells. The protocol used for the library was PCR. Instrument on record: Illumina HiSeq 2500. Molecular barcoding was employed in the preparation of TCR libraries, with unique molecular identifiers being used to normalize TCRbeta repertoire quantification. The public reads were reprocessed in TCRdb via fastp at Q25 and MiXCR, keeping in-frame beta chains. Rows are unified per CDR3 protein, each entry keeping the most common DNA and genes. The sample data list a few hundred thousand distinct CDR3 sequences, and 27% of these were observed just once. Clones ranked in the top ten supply around 36% of the sample.

This specimen consisted of PBMCs, obtained before TCRalphabeta/CD19-depleted stem cell transplant. The source is a boy younger than two with Wiskott-Aldrich syndrome, due to receive a stem cell transplant.

The chain couples TRBV29-1 to TRBJ2-2, with D possibly TRBD2 on 5 matching bases. The CDR3 runs 13 residues. Germline V gene sequence: CDR1 SQVTM, CDR2 ANQGSEA. The germline V and J ends were trimmed by 3 bases and 2 bases, with 7 bases remaining between them. The CDR3 DNA follows: TGCAGCGTTGACCGGGAAAACACCGGGGAGCTGTTTTTT. Translation: CSVDRENTGELFF.

This chain joins TRBV12-3 or TRBV12-4 and TRBJ2-4, with TRBD1 identical over 9 bases. V was pared by 6 bases and J by 5 bases, with 8 bases of the junction left unmatched. The CDR3 is 15 residues long. The CDR3 reads CASSGGQGTENIQYF. CDR3 nucleotides: TGTGCCAGCAGCGGCGGACAGGGGACGGAAAACATTCAGTACTTC.

The chain is built from TRBV20-1 and TRBJ1-5; 7 bases match TRBD1. V shed 6 bases, J shed 5 bases, and the junction held 7 bases outside the gene matches. The V gene's germline CDR1 is DFQATT and CDR2 SNEGSKA (reference sequence). CDR3 length: 13 amino acids. The CDR3 DNA sequence: TGCAGTGCCCCGGACAGGCCCGATCAGCCCCAGCATTTT. Residues: CSAPDRPDQPQHF.

The chain carries TRBV20-1 and TRBJ2-1; D is unresolved. Germline values: CDR1 DFQATT, CDR2 SNEGSKA (reference sequence). The V and J ends lost 4 bases and 7 bases respectively, with 11 bases between them. This CDR3 spans 12 amino acids. The CDR3 DNA is TGCAGTGCTACGTGGTTGGTGAATGAGCAGTTCTTC. It is translated as CSATWLVNEQFF.

This clonotype came up a few times. The CDR3 loop is CASSFGGGLETQYF. The CDR3 DNA reads as TGCGCCAGCAGCTTCGGGGGAGGGCTCGAGACCCAGTACTTC. V and J are TRBV5-1 and TRBJ2-5; 7 bases line up with TRBD2. From germline, CDR1 is SGHRS and CDR2 YFSETQ. The CDR3 consists of 14 residues. V was pared by 2 bases and J by 5 bases, with 6 bases of the junction left unmatched. The full variable domain, rest sourced from reference TRBV5-1 and TRBJ2-5, is KAGVTQTPRYLIKTRGQQVTLSCSPISGHRSVSWYQQTPGQGLQFLFEYFSETQRNKGNFPGRFSGRQFSNSRSEMNVSTLELGDSALYLCASSFGGGLETQYFGPGTRLLVL.

The chain employs TRBV27 and TRBJ2-3; D is possibly TRBD1 or TRBD2 (5 bases each). Germline assignment: CDR1 MNHEY and CDR2 SMNVEV (reference sequence). This CDR3 comprises 17 residues. Deletions cut 6 bases from V and 2 bases from J, with 21 bases between. The CDR3 here is CASRTGLKGLPTDTQYF. CDR3 sequence (DNA): TGTGCCAGCAGGACGGGGCTCAAGGGCTTACCCACAGATACGCAGTATTTT.

There are a few counts of this clonotype. CDR3 DNA sequence: TGTGCCAGCAGTTTAGCGGGACAGGGAACGGGAGGCTACACCTTC. The encoded protein is CASSLAGQGTGGYTF. The V and J genes are TRBV12-3 or TRBV12-4 and TRBJ1-2; the match to TRBD1 covers 9 bases. The CDR3 has 15 residues. Trimming cost V 0 bases and J 8 bases; bases outside gene matches: 7.

This clonotype was counted only a few times. The chain links TRBV10-3 to TRBJ2-3; 9 nucleotides agree with TRBD1. Germline trimming cut 6 bases from V and 9 bases from J; bases unmatched to any gene: 7. Per the germline V gene, CDR1 is ENHRY and CDR2 is SYGVKD. The CDR3 consists of 13 residues. CDR3 nucleotides: TGTGCCATCAGGGGGACAGGGCTAGGGACGCAGTATTTT. Translated: CAIRGTGLGTQYF.

This clonotype came up a few times. The J gene is TRBJ2-2, the V gene TRBV20-1; 12 bases line up with TRBD2. The CDR3 consists of 16 residues. The J segment lost 0 bases and the V segment lost 2 bases, leaving 1 base of the junction unmatched. Germline-derived CDR1 and CDR2 are DFQATT and SNEGSKA (reference sequence). The CDR3, as DNA: TGCAGTGCTAGACGGACTAGCGGGACGAACACCGGGGAGCTGTTTTTT. It encodes CSARRTSGTNTGELFF.

This clonotype was observed a handful of times. CDR3 in DNA: TGCAGTGCTAGAGATGATCAGGGAGCAGATACGCAGTATTTT. This translates into CSARDDQGADTQYF. The genes are TRBV20-1 and TRBJ2-3, with D perhaps TRBD1 or TRBD2 (5 bases each). There are 14 residues in the CDR3. V was shortened by 0 bases and J by 4 bases, with 11 bases between the two germline ends. From germline, CDR1 is DFQATT and CDR2 SNEGSKA (reference sequence).

The chain uses TRBV5-1 and TRBJ2-3; D uncertain. V was shortened by 1 base and J by 0 bases, with 12 bases between the two germline ends. CDR3 length equals 16 residues. Germline V gives CDR1 SGHRS, CDR2 YFSETQ. For the CDR3, the DNA is TGCGCCAGCAGCTTGTTCGGGCCCAGTAGCACAGATACGCAGTATTTT. It encodes CASSLFGPSSTDTQYF. The full variable domain, with the rest looked up from reference TRBV5-1 and TRBJ2-3, is KAGVTQTPRYLIKTRGQQVTLSCSPISGHRSVSWYQQTPGQGLQFLFEYFSETQRNKGNFPGRFSGRQFSNSRSEMNVSTLELGDSALYLCASSLFGPSSTDTQYFGPGTRLTVL.

The rearrangement links TRBV27 to TRBJ2-5, with TRBD2 identical over 8 bases. In germline, CDR1 is MNHEY, CDR2 SMNVEV (reference sequence). The ends lost 6 bases at V and 4 bases at J; junction bases unmatched: 7. This CDR3 comprises 14 residues. This chain's CDR3 is CASSGRAGRETQYF. In DNA, the CDR3 is TGTGCCAGCAGCGGGAGGGCCGGGAGAGAGACCCAGTACTTC.

The chain combines TRBV5-1 with TRBJ2-1; D may be TRBD2 (5 bases). This CDR3 region has 15 residues. Germline lookup yields CDR1 SGHRS and CDR2 YFSETQ. V was trimmed by 0 bases and J by 1 base, leaving 8 bases between them. CDR3 DNA sequence: TGCGCCAGCAGCTTGGCTAGCACATCCTACAATGAGCAGTTCTTC. Amino acids: CASSLASTSYNEQFF.

V is TRBV20-1 and J is TRBJ2-1, with a weak D call TRBD1 (5 bases). CDR1 is DFQATT and CDR2 is SNEGSKA in the germline V gene (reference sequence). V lost 5 bases to trimming and J lost 9 bases, with 14 bases between them. CDR3 length equals 12 residues. The CDR3 DNA is TGCAGTGCTGGCCATGGGGCGATTGAGCAGTTCTTC. This sequence encodes CSAGHGAIEQFF.

This clonotype was observed a handful of times. The V and J genes are TRBV20-1 and TRBJ2-7; D unclear. Germline assignment: CDR1 DFQATT and CDR2 SNEGSKA (reference sequence). Trimming took off 4 bases at V and 4 bases at J, with 17 bases between the two ends. The length of the CDR3 is 14 residues. The CDR3 bases are TGCAGTGCTACCTTTGTGGGATTCGGGTACGAGCAGTACTTC. This translates into CSATFVGFGYEQYF.

The chain has TRBV5-1 and TRBJ2-3, with D possibly being TRBD2 (6 bases). The CDR3 is made up of 17 amino acids. V gave up 5 bases and J gave up 2 bases, with 21 bases separating them. Germline lookup yields CDR1 SGHRS and CDR2 YFSETQ. CDR3 DNA: TGCGCCAGCAGTTTAAGCAACGGGGGAAGGTCCACAGATACGCAGTATTTT. Translating gives CASSLSNGGRSTDTQYF.

This clonotype was found a few times. The genes are TRBV28 and TRBJ1-6, with D possibly matching TRBD1 (6 bases). The V and J ends lost 5 bases and 6 bases respectively, with 14 bases between them. Germline V lookup: CDR1 MDHEN, CDR2 SYDVKM. CDR3 size: 15 residues. In DNA, the CDR3 is TGTGCCAGCAGTCTACAGGGACGTTTTAATTCACCCCTCCACTTT. Encoded protein: CASSLQGRFNSPLHF.

In this sample, this clonotype turned up many times. The chain employs TRBV5-1 and TRBJ2-5; unclear D gene. Deletions cut 0 bases from V and 1 base from J, with 7 bases between. CDR1 is SGHRS and CDR2 is YFSETQ in the germline V gene. The CDR3 runs to 14 residues. Written as DNA, the CDR3 is TGCGCCAGCAGCTTGGGGGCAGCCCAAGAGACCCAGTACTTC. Protein product: CASSLGAAQETQYF.

The chain is built from TRBV2 and TRBJ2-4; 9 nucleotides match TRBD2. Germline V lookup: CDR1 SNHLY, CDR2 FYNNEI. The CDR3 has 12 residues. The trim removed 7 bases at V and 8 bases at J, leaving 3 bases unmatched. The CDR3 bases are TGTGCCAGCATGCGGGAGGGGGACATTCAGTACTTC. This sequence encodes CASMREGDIQYF.

This clonotype was picked up a small number of times. The chain recombines TRBV30 with TRBJ2-7, with 9 bases that match TRBD2. V shed 3 bases and J 1 base; nucleotides not matched to a gene: 1. Germline CDR1 GTSNPN, CDR2 SVGIG (reference sequence). The CDR3 is made up of 13 amino acids. This chain's CDR3 is CAWRLAGSYEQYF. CDR3 sequence (DNA): TGTGCCTGGAGGCTAGCGGGATCCTACGAGCAGTACTTC.

A word on this clonotype: At one boundary the junction diverges from the germline segment, which might be a read error. This chain links TRBV3-1 with TRBJ1-1; D gene uncertain. The CDR3 runs 12 residues. Germline V CDR1 and CDR2: LGHDT, YNNKEL (reference sequence). DNA for the CDR3: TGCGCCAGCAGTGCAGGGAACACTGAAGCTTTCTTT. Protein product: CASSAGNTEAFF.

V and J are TRBV7-2 and TRBJ1-2; D possibly corresponds to TRBD1 (5 bases). Germline assignment: CDR1 SGHTA and CDR2 FQGNSA. V lost 1 base and J lost 7, with 13 bases in between. This CDR3 has 14 amino acids. CDR3 DNA: TGTGCCAGCAGCTTAGACAGGAGCAGATTTGGCTACACCTTC. Translated, it gives CASSLDRSRFGYTF.

The chain has TRBV28 and TRBJ2-7; D perhaps matches TRBD1 (6 bases). Trimming took 2 bases from V and 0 from J, leaving 11 bases between them. Germline V CDR1 and CDR2: MDHEN, SYDVKM. This CDR3 is built from 15 residues. Here the CDR3 DNA reads TGTGCCAGCAGTTTAAAGGACAGACACTCCTACGAGCAGTACTTC. The encoded protein is CASSLKDRHSYEQYF.

This clonotype was counted at least ten times. The chain combines TRBV12-3 or TRBV12-4 with TRBJ2-1; 12 nucleotides agree with TRBD2. Germline trimming cut 5 bases from V and 0 bases from J; bases unmatched to any gene: 2. The CDR3 contains 16 residues. The CDR3 nucleotides are TGTGCCAGCAGTCGACTAGCGGGAGACTCCTACAATGAGCAGTTCTTC. This encodes CASSRLAGDSYNEQFF.

This clonotype came up a few times. The chain has TRBV10-1 and TRBJ1-2; tentatively, D is TRBD1 (5 bases). Germline CDR1 is WNHNN and CDR2 is SYGVQD (reference sequence). The CDR3 contains 14 residues. V lost 3 bases, J lost 4 bases, and 12 bases lay in between. The CDR3 DNA follows: TGCGCCAGCAGTGATACCGGGACGGTCTATGGCTACACCTTC. This gives the protein CASSDTGTVYGYTF.

The chain's CDR3 is CASSLGDSYTGYTF. The DNA for the CDR3 is TGCGCCAGCAGCTTGGGGGACAGTTATACTGGCTACACCTTC. This sequence joins TRBV5-1 and TRBJ1-2; 7 bases fit TRBD1. The CDR3 length is 14 residues. CDR1 and CDR2 (germline): SGHRS, YFSETQ. The J segment lost 7 bases and the V segment lost 0 bases, leaving 6 bases of the junction unmatched.

The V gene is TRBV12-3 or TRBV12-4, the J gene TRBJ2-5, with unresolved D. This CDR3 has 11 amino acids. Trimming took 5 bases from V and 4 from J, leaving 5 bases between them. This CDR3 is CASSVRETQYF. The CDR3 DNA reads as TGTGCCAGCAGTGTCAGAGAGACCCAGTACTTC.